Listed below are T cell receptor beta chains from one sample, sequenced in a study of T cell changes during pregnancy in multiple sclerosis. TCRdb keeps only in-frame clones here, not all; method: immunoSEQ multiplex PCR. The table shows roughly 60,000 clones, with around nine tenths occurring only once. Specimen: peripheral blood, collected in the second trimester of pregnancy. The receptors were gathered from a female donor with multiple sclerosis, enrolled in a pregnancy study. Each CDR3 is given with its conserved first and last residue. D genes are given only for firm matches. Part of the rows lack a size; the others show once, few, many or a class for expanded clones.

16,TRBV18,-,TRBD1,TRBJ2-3,TGTGCCAGCTCACCATATCTGACAGGGACCTCAGATACGCAGTATTTT,CASSPYLTGTSDTQYF
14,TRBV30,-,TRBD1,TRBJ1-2,TGTGCCTGGGGGACAGGGGGCGCTTTGAGGGGCTACACCTTC,CAWGTGGALRGYTF
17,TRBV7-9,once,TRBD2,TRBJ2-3,TGTGCCAGCAGCCAGGGTAGAGCGGGAGGTAGCACAGATACGCAGTATTTT,CASSQGRAGGSTDTQYF
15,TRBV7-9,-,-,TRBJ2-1,TGTGCCAGCAGCTTACTTACGTTGGAGTACAATGAGCAGTTCTTC,CASSLLTLEYNEQFF
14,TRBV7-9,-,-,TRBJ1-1,TGTGCCAGCAGCTTAGAATACTTTGGCACTGAAGCTTTCTTT,CASSLEYFGTEAFF
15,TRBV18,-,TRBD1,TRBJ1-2,TGTGCCAGCTCACTCCAGGGGGCCTCTAACTATGGCTACACCTTC,CASSLQGASNYGYTF
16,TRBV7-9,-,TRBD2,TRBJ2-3,TGTGCCAGCAGCTTCCTGACTAGCGTGCTCACAGATACGCAGTATTTT,CASSFLTSVLTDTQYF
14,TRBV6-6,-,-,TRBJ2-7,TGTGCCAGCAGTTACAAAACAGGGTCCTACGAGCAGTACTTC,CASSYKTGSYEQYF
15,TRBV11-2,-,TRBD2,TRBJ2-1,TGTGCCAGCAGCTCGGGACTAGCGGGATACAATGAGCAGTTCTTC,CASSSGLAGYNEQFF
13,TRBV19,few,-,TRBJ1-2,TGTGCCAGTAGTTCCGACGGGTTAAATGGCTACACCTTC,CASSSDGLNGYTF
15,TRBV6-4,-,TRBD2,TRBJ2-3,TGTGCCAGCAGTGAGGGAGCGGGAGCGGCAGATACGCAGTATTTT,CASSEGAGAADTQYF
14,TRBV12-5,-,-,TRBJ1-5,TGTGCTAGTACAACAGGAGATAGCAATCAGCCCCAGCATTTT,CASTTGDSNQPQHF
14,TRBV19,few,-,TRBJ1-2,TGTGCCAGTGGAATCGGGACACCTTTCTATGGCTACACCTTC,CASGIGTPFYGYTF
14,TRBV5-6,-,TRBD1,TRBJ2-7,TGTGCCAGCAGCTCCGGGACAGGGCCCTACGAGCAGTACTTC,CASSSGTGPYEQYF
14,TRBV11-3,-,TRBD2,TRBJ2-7,TGTGCCAGCAGCGCCGGACTAGCGGGCTTCGAGCAGTACTTC,CASSAGLAGFEQYF
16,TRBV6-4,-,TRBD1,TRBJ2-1,TGTGCCAGCAGCCGGACAGGGCTCACCACCTACAATGAGCAGTTCTTC,CASSRTGLTTYNEQFF
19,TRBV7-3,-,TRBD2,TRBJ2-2,TGTGCCAGCAGCTTTTATCCGGCCCGACGAGCGGGAGACACCGGGGAGCTGTTTTTT,CASSFYPARRAGDTGELFF
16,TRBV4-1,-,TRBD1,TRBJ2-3,TGCGCCAGCAGCCAAAGGCAGGGGGCTCCCGCAGATACGCAGTATTTT,CASSQRQGAPADTQYF
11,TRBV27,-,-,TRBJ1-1,TGTGCCAGCTGGACCTGGGGGCGAGCTTTCTTT,CASWTWGRAFF
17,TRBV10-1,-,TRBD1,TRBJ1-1,TGCGCCAGCAGACACCGGGACAGGGAACCAGAGACCACTGAAGCTTTCTTT,CASRHRDREPETTEAFF
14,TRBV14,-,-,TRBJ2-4,TGTGCCAGCAGCCAAGATCGGAGGGGAAACATTCAGTACTTC,CASSQDRRGNIQYF
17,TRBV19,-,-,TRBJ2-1,TGTGCCAGTAGTAGCCTTTCTACTGGGAGCTCCTACAATGAGCAGTTCTTC,CASSSLSTGSSYNEQFF
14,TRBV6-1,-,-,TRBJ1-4,TGTGCCAGCAGCCAGACAGCCCTAAATGAAAAACTGTTTTTT,CASSQTALNEKLFF
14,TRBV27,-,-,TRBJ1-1,TGTGCCAGCAGTTTATCGCGGCAGGGTACTGAAGCTTTCTTT,CASSLSRQGTEAFF
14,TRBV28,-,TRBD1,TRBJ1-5,TGTGCCAGCAGTCCGGCGGACAGGACTCAGCCCCAGCATTTT,CASSPADRTQPQHF
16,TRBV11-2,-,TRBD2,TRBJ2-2,TGTGCCAGCAGCTTAGGGCGGGGGATGAACACCGGGGAGCTGTTTTTT,CASSLGRGMNTGELFF
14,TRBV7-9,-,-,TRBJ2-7,TGTGCCAGCAGCTTCCCGGGTCGCCCCTACGAGCAGTACTTC,CASSFPGRPYEQYF
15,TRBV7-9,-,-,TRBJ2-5,TGTGCCAGCAGCTTAGTACGGGAACTCCAAGAGACCCAGTACTTC,CASSLVRELQETQYF
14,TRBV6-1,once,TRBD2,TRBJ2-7,TGTGCCAGCACCGGACTAGCGGGAGGCTACGAGCAGTACTTC,CASTGLAGGYEQYF
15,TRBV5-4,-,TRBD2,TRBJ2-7,TGTGCCAGCAGCCAAGTATCCCTCAGCGGGAGCGAGCAGTACTTC,CASSQVSLSGSEQYF
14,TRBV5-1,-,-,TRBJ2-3,TGCGCCAGCAGCTTGGTCACTAAAACAGATACGCAGTATTTT,CASSLVTKTDTQYF
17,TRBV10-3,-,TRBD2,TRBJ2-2,TGTGCCATCTACAGTGGGAGCGGGAGAGGTAACACCGGGGAGCTGTTTTTT,CAIYSGSGRGNTGELFF
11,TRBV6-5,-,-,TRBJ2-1,TGTGCCAGCAGTGAGTATTATGAGCAGTTCTTC,CASSEYYEQFF
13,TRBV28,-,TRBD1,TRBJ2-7,TGTGCCAGCAGATCAGGGGGCTTGAACGAGCAGTACTTC,CASRSGGLNEQYF
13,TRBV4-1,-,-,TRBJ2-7,TGCGCCAGCAGCCAAGGGCTTGCCTACGAGCAGTACTTC,CASSQGLAYEQYF
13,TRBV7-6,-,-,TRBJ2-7,TGTGCCAGCAGCTTTCGAGGGCGGCACGAGCAGTACTTC,CASSFRGRHEQYF
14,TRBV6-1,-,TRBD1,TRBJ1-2,TGTGCCAGCAGCGCCTTGGACAGGGCCTATGGCTACACCTTC,CASSALDRAYGYTF
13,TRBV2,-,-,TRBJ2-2,TGTGCCAGCAGGGTAAAGATAGCCGGGGAGCTGTTTTTT,CASRVKIAGELFF
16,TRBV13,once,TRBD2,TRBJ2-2,TGTGCCAGCAGCCCTGGACTAGCGGGAGTTATCGGGGAGCTGTTTTTT,CASSPGLAGVIGELFF
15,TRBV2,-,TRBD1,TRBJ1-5,TGTGCCAGCAGGGGGGGACAGGCCTTTGATCAGCCCCAGCATTTT,CASRGGQAFDQPQHF
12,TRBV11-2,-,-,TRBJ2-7,TGTGCCAGCAGCTTAACCAGGAACGAGCAGTACTTC,CASSLTRNEQYF
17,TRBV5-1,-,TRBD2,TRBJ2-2,TGCGCCAGCACCGTAGGACTAGCGGGAGGTGGGACCGGGGAGCTGTTTTTT,CASTVGLAGGGTGELFF
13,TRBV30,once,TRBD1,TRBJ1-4,TGTGCCTGGGGGACAGGGGTAACTGAAAAACTGTTTTTT,CAWGTGVTEKLFF
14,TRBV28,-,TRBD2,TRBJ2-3,TGTGCCAGCAGCAGGACTAGCGTCACAGATACGCAGTATTTT,CASSRTSVTDTQYF
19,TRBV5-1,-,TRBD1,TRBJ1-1,TGCGCCAGCAGCAAGACCGGGACAGGGGGACTTTTTGAATCCACTGAAGCTTTCTTT,CASSKTGTGGLFESTEAFF
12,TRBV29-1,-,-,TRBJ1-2,TGCAGCGTTGAAACCGGCAGGGCTGGCTACACCTTC,CSVETGRAGYTF
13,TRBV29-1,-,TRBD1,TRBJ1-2,TGCAGCGCCGCAGGACGACAGGGGCGGGGCTACACCTTC,CSAAGRQGRGYTF
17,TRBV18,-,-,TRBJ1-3,TGTGCCAGCTCACCTGTTTTTGGGGAGAGCTCTGGAAACACCATATATTTT,CASSPVFGESSGNTIYF
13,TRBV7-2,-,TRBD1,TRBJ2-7,TGTGCCAGCAGACAGGGGGCAGGCGACGAGCAGTACTTC,CASRQGAGDEQYF
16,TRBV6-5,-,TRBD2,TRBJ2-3,TGTGCCAGCAGTTACTCGGCGGGAGGTCCCACAGATACGCAGTATTTT,CASSYSAGGPTDTQYF